Described below is a single T cell receptor (beta chain) sequence and its context. The antigen is not known. Treatment specified: roughly ten-day PBMC culture with coronavirus spike peptide pools or control peptides (ViraFEST assay). Under the ViraFEST approach, antigen-specific T cells were expanded with peptide pools and TCRs subsequently sequenced. These data belong to a study of vaccination and CD4 T cells after COVID-19. The overall study: Overlapping spike peptides from SARS-CoV-2, HCoV-NL63, HCoV-OC43 and HCoV-229E served to stimulate the cells. Findings and limits, study-wide: In convalescent patients, 304 of 307 vaccine-specific clones were spike mono-reactive.

Trimming pared 0 bases from V and 3 bases from J, leaving 22 bases between. CDR1 is SGDLS and CDR2 is YYNGEE in the germline V gene. This CDR3 is built from 18 residues. The Oncomine TCR Beta short-read assay was applied to DNA of cultured CD4+ T cells. One entry per CDR3 protein, called by TCRdb with MiXCR from the PCR reads. The table shows around 20,000 distinct CDR3 sequences, with around two fifths occurring only once. J is TRBJ2-7 and V is TRBV9; D possibly corresponds to TRBD2 (6 bases). The sequenced material came from CD4+ T cells from blood, cultured in vitro. The source of this sequence is a human donor who had recovered from COVID-19. CDR3 nucleotides: TGTGCCAGCAGCGTAGAAGGAGGGTGGGTGGTTGGCTACTACGAGCAGTACTTC. Residues: CASSVEGGWVVGYYEQYF.